These 28 T cell receptor beta chains came from one sample sequenced in a study of shared clonotypes between healthy human individuals. CD45RO negativity and positive selection for CCR7 defined naive CD8 cells, a population that excluded terminally differentiated effector memory CD45RA+ cells. The repertoire was sequenced with immunoSEQ multiplex PCR; TCRdb's copy has only in-frame clones and lacks some. The sample holds about 2.1 million clones, around 93% seen once. Sequenced: naive CD8+ T cells from PBMCs. The receptors derive from a man between 18 and 35 years old in good health. Some clones in this sample may be carry-over from other donors' samples.

Of note for this clone: The identical CDR3 is also encoded by other nucleotide sequences in the sample. The chain is built from TRBV14 and TRBJ2-1; D possibly corresponds to TRBD2 (5 bases). V shed 1 base and J shed 4 bases, with 5 bases lying between them. Germline V lookup: CDR1 SGHDN, CDR2 FVKESK. CDR3 length equals 13 residues. For the CDR3, the DNA is TGTGCCAGCAGCCAAGCGGGATACAATGAGCAGTTCTTC. Amino acids: CASSQAGYNEQFF.

This rearrangement joins TRBV28 to TRBJ1-4; D remains ambiguous. Germline CDR1 and CDR2: MDHEN and SYDVKM. The CDR3 has 14 amino acids. V was shortened by 7 bases and J by 4 bases, with 13 bases between the two germline ends. CDR3 loop: CASTPWRSNEKLFF. CDR3 DNA: TGTGCCAGCACCCCGTGGCGAAGTAATGAAAAACTGTTTTTT.

This clone has only one observation. The chain employs TRBV9 and TRBJ1-2; 7 nucleotides match TRBD1. The V gene end was trimmed by 3 bases and the J gene end by 4 bases; junction bases not matched to a gene: 12. The CDR3 length is 16 residues. Germline loops: CDR1 SGDLS, CDR2 YYNGEE. The CDR3 DNA sequence: TGTGCCAGCAGCGGGACGCCTGGCCGGGACAGCTATGGCTACACCTTC. It codes for CASSGTPGRDSYGYTF.

The V and J genes are TRBV1 and TRBJ2-2; the table's D call TRBD2 went unverified against the DNA. TRBV1 is deemed a pseudogene. CDR3 length: 17 residues. This CDR3 reads CTSSHKTSGSLGGELFF. Here the CDR3 DNA reads TGCACCAGCAGCCACAAGACTAGCGGGAGTTTAGGCGGGGAGCTGTTTTTT.

V gene TRBV11-2 combines with J gene TRBJ2-1; the D is unclear. Between the trimmed V and J ends, which lost 2 bases and 8 bases, there was a span of 10 bases. The CDR3 loop spans 13 amino acids. CDR1 is SGHAT, CDR2 FQNNGV, per germline. CDR3 sequence (DNA): TGTGCCAGCAGCTTAAGGAAGAGGCATGAGCAGTTCTTC. Translated, it gives CASSLRKRHEQFF.

The chain carries TRBV6-6 and TRBJ2-1, with D possibly being TRBD2 (6 bases). The CDR3 totals 13 residues. Trimming shortened V by 4 bases and J by 10 bases, and 14 bases separated the two germline ends. Germline V CDR1 and CDR2: MNHNY, SVGAGI (reference sequence). This chain's CDR3 is CASSWGPGGEQFF. The CDR3 DNA follows: TGTGCCAGCAGTTGGGGTCCTGGAGGGGAGCAGTTCTTC.

J is TRBJ2-7 and V is TRBV6-5; 7 bases agree with TRBD2. V gave up 5 bases and J gave up 4 bases; unmatched junction bases: 11. Germline V lookup: CDR1 MNHEY, CDR2 SVGAGI. The CDR3 is made up of 15 amino acids. This CDR3 is CASSTVFRGRYEQYF. The DNA of the CDR3 is TGTGCCAGCAGTACGGTCTTTCGCGGGAGATACGAGCAGTACTTC.

V gene TRBV15 combines with J gene TRBJ2-7, with 10 nucleotides matching TRBD1. This CDR3 region has 15 residues. CDR1 is LNHNV, CDR2 YYDKDF, per germline (reference sequence). V was clipped by 3 bases and J by 2 bases; unmatched bases: 4. Written as DNA, the CDR3 is TGTGCCACCAGCAGCAGGGACAGGGGTACCTACGAGCAGTACTTC. It encodes CATSSRDRGTYEQYF.

Of note for this clone: This CDR3 is also generated by other DNA sequences in the sample. The chain links TRBV9 to TRBJ2-7; 9 nucleotides match TRBD1. The V and J ends lost 2 bases and 3 bases, in that order; junction bases with no gene match: 3. From germline, CDR1 is SGDLS and CDR2 YYNGEE. The CDR3 sequence is 14 residues long. The CDR3 region is CASSVGTGLYEQYF. In nucleotides, the CDR3 is TGTGCCAGCAGCGTTGGGACAGGGCTCTACGAGCAGTACTTC.

About this clone: The sample has other DNA sequences that encode this CDR3 too. The rearrangement links TRBV13 to TRBJ2-7; unclear D gene. V was pared by 5 bases and J by 0 bases, with 8 bases between. From germline, CDR1 is PRHDT and CDR2 FYEKMQ (reference sequence). The CDR3 consists of 13 residues. In nucleotides, the CDR3 is TGTGCCAGCAGCCTTCCTAGCTCCTACGAGCAGTACTTC. It encodes CASSLPSSYEQYF.

The gene calls are TRBV21-1 and TRBJ1-5. TRBV21-1 is tagged as a pseudogene. The CDR3 consists of 17 residues. For the CDR3, the DNA is TGTGCCAGCACCCAGGGAGAGACATGCGATAGCAATCAGCCCCAGCATTTT. This translates into CASTQGETCDSNQPQHF.

The chain couples TRBV30 to TRBJ2-7; TRBD2 aligns across 16 bases. CDR1 is GTSNPN, CDR2 SVGIG, per germline (reference sequence). Trimming at V came to 1 base and at J to 5 bases, leaving 11 bases not matched to a gene. The CDR3 totals 18 residues. CDR3 protein: CAWSETPGLAGGPDEQYF. Written as DNA, the CDR3 is TGTGCCTGGAGTGAAACTCCGGGACTAGCGGGAGGGCCCGACGAGCAGTACTTC.

The chain is built from TRBV6-1 and TRBJ1-1; D remains ambiguous. CDR1 and CDR2 (germline): MNHNS, SASEGT. Between the trimmed V and J ends, which lost 8 bases and 4 bases, there was a span of 11 bases. The CDR3 length is 12 residues. CDR3 residues: CASLFGGTEAFF. CDR3 sequence (DNA): TGTGCCAGCCTCTTCGGTGGCACTGAAGCTTTCTTT.

The J gene is TRBJ2-7, the V gene TRBV4-2; 10 bases are a match to TRBD2. CDR3 length: 16 residues. After removal of 0 bases from V and 3 bases from J, the junction contained 5 bases not matched to a gene. The germline gives CDR1 LGHNA, CDR2 YNFKEQ. CDR3 nucleotides: TGTGCCAGCAGCCAAGATAGGGGGACTAGCGTCTACGAGCAGTACTTC. It yields the protein CASSQDRGTSVYEQYF.

The CDR3, as DNA: TGTGCCAGTAGTATGCTAGCGGGAGGCCCCTACGAGCAGTACTTC. It yields the protein CASSMLAGGPYEQYF. The rearrangement joins TRBV19 to TRBJ2-7, with 11 bases lining up with TRBD2. Looked up from germline, CDR1 is LNHDA and CDR2 is SQIVND (reference sequence). The CDR3 is 15 residues long. Trimming cost V 3 bases and J 2 bases; bases outside gene matches: 3.

This clone was seen a single time. The chain carries TRBV29-1 and TRBJ1-4; 9 nucleotides align to TRBD1. CDR3 length: 14 amino acids. The germline V gene has CDR1 SQVTM and CDR2 ANQGSEA. V lost 7 bases and J lost 3; bases outside the gene matches: 6. The CDR3 region is CSASTGGPNEKLFF. CDR3 nucleotides: TGCAGCGCCTCAACAGGGGGCCCTAATGAAAAACTGTTTTTT.

The chain recombines TRBV7-9 with TRBJ2-4, with a tentative D call TRBD2 (5 bases). CDR1 is SEHNR, CDR2 FQNEAQ, per germline (reference sequence). The CDR3 contains 15 residues. The V and J ends lost 6 bases and 4 bases respectively, with 16 bases between them. The DNA for the CDR3 is TGTGCCAGCAGTCTCCCAGCGGAACATAAAAACATTCAGTACTTC. Translating it yields CASSLPAEHKNIQYF. The whole variable domain, remainder taken from reference TRBV7-9 and TRBJ2-4, is DTGVSQNPRHKITKRGQNVTFRCDPISEHNRLYWYRQTLGQGPEFLTYFQNEAQLEKSRLLSDRFSAERPKGSFSTLEIQRTEQGDSAMYLCASSLPAEHKNIQYFGAGTRLSVL.

As concerns this clone: The junction departs from germline at one end; a sequencing error may be responsible. The chain couples TRBV5-8 to TRBJ1-1; no clear D gene. The germline gives CDR1 SGHTS, CDR2 YDEGEE. This CDR3 has 10 residues. CDR3 loop: CASSQFPNLF. The DNA for the CDR3 is TGTGCCAGCAGCCAGTTCCCGAATTTGTTT.

With respect to this clone: Within the sample, other DNA sequences also encode this same CDR3. The rearrangement uses TRBV7-9 and TRBJ2-1, with D possibly TRBD2 on 6 matching bases. Germline V gene sequence: CDR1 SEHNR, CDR2 FQNEAQ (reference sequence). The CDR3 has 14 residues. Trimming removed 1 base from V and 3 bases from J, with 7 bases in between. The CDR3 sequence: CASSLGSGYNEQFF. The CDR3 bases are TGTGCCAGCAGCTTAGGTAGCGGCTACAATGAGCAGTTCTTC.

The chain employs TRBV2 and TRBJ1-2, with a possible D match to TRBD1 (5 bases). There are 11 residues in the CDR3. Trimming cost V 7 bases and J 6 bases, with 9 bases left between them. The germline gives CDR1 SNHLY, CDR2 FYNNEI. DNA of the CDR3: TGTGCCAGCAAGACAGTGGATGGCTACACCTTC. Amino acid sequence: CASKTVDGYTF.

J is TRBJ2-7 and V is TRBV7-6, with 7 bases aligning to TRBD2. CDR1 and CDR2 from the germline V gene are SGHVS and FNYEAQ. V was clipped by 4 bases and J by 7 bases; unmatched bases: 7. The CDR3 consists of 13 residues. The chain's CDR3 is CASSSLLAREQYF. The CDR3 bases are TGTGCCAGCAGCTCATTACTAGCGAGGGAGCAGTACTTC.

The rearrangement uses TRBV6-5 and TRBJ2-2; 10 bases agree with TRBD1. The length of the CDR3 is 15 residues. Looked up from germline, CDR1 is MNHEY and CDR2 is SVGAGI. The junction had 4 bases not matched to a gene; V was cut back by 6 bases and J by 3 bases. The CDR3 protein is CASSRGQGDTGELFF. The CDR3 region has the DNA TGTGCCAGCAGCCGCGGACAGGGGGACACCGGGGAGCTGTTTTTT.

The chain combines TRBV6-6 with TRBJ2-7, with TRBD1 as a possible D gene (5 bases). From germline, CDR1 is MNHNY and CDR2 SVGAGI (reference sequence). The CDR3 loop spans 15 amino acids. V lost 0 bases to trimming and J lost 2 bases, with 11 bases between them. CDR3 coding DNA: TGTGCCAGCAGTTACTCCAGGGAAGGAGCCTACGAGCAGTACTTC. Its protein product is CASSYSREGAYEQYF.

About this clone itself: At one of its ends the junction is not consistent with the germline gene, which may arise from a read error. The chain has TRBV7-2 and TRBJ2-7; D not certain. Germline CDR1 is SGHTA and CDR2 is FQGNSA. This CDR3 has 14 amino acids. The DNA of the CDR3 is TGTGCCAGCAGCTTAGGTTTGCGGACCAGTCGGAATTCCTTC. It codes for CASSLGLRTSRNSF.

The chain has TRBV29-1 and TRBJ2-7, with unresolved D. V was pared by 6 bases and J by 2 bases, with 11 bases between. The V gene's germline CDR1 is SQVTM and CDR2 ANQGSEA. The CDR3 sequence is 12 residues long. This CDR3 is CSVVRPPYEQYF. The CDR3, as DNA: TGCAGCGTGGTGCGGCCCCCCTACGAGCAGTACTTC.

The V gene is TRBV28, the J gene TRBJ2-1, with 7 nucleotides matching TRBD2. The ends lost 5 bases at V and 7 bases at J; junction bases unmatched: 5. The CDR3 totals 13 residues. The germline V gene has CDR1 MDHEN and CDR2 SYDVKM. CDR3 nucleotide sequence: TGTGCCAGCAGTGAGTATAGCGGGAATGAGCAGTTCTTC. This codes for CASSEYSGNEQFF. The variable domain in full, with the rest retrieved from reference TRBV28 and TRBJ2-1, is DVKVTQSSRYLVKRTGEKVFLECVQDMDHENMFWYRQDPGLGLRLIYFSYDVKMKEKGDIPEGYSVSREKKERFSLILESASTNQTSMYLCASSEYSGNEQFFGPGTRLTVL.

The genes are TRBV7-6 and TRBJ2-3; D not resolved. The CDR3 runs to 15 residues. CDR1 SGHVS and CDR2 FNYEAQ come from the germline V gene. V gave up 1 base and J gave up 4 bases, with 12 bases separating them. The CDR3 DNA sequence: TGTGCCAGCAGCTTAGTAGAAGGATCCGCAGATACGCAGTATTTT. Amino acid sequence: CASSLVEGSADTQYF.

The J gene is TRBJ2-1, the V gene TRBV27, with a possible D match to TRBD2 (7 bases). This CDR3 contains 13 residues. Germline-derived CDR1 and CDR2 are MNHEY and SMNVEV (reference sequence). Trimming stripped 4 bases from V and 8 bases from J, with 12 bases between. The CDR3 loop reads CASSWGGRDEQFF. In DNA, the CDR3 is TGTGCCAGCAGTTGGGGGGGCCGGGATGAGCAGTTCTTC.